This T cell receptor (beta chain) emerged from a study of T cells after yellow fever vaccination. Findings and limits, study-wide: A secondary response was less intense yet reached its peak sooner, at day 5 versus 15.

CDR1 and CDR2 (germline): DFQATT, SNEGSKA (reference sequence). There are 16 residues in the CDR3. Trimming left V 0 bases short and J 4 bases short, with 18 bases between. In its sample, this clonotype was seen many times. Its target is not known. TCRdb reprocessed the 5' RACE reads with MiXCR, giving one entry per CDR3 protein. The table shows around 160,000 distinct CDR3 sequences, with approximately 6.7% occurring only once. The sequence was collected from a man aged 18 to 29 who received the YFV17D yellow fever vaccine. The V gene is TRBV20-1, the J gene TRBJ1-1; D is perhaps TRBD1 (5 bases). The starting material was CD4+ T cells sorted from PBMCs, obtained about 5 days after the first yellow fever vaccination. The CDR3 DNA reads TGCAGTGCTAGAGATATCGGACGGCCGGGGGGCACTGAAGCTTTCTTT. It yields the protein CSARDIGRPGGTEAFF.